This T cell receptor (beta chain) is drawn from a study of blood T cells in healthy people across ages. The wider study: About one barcoded TCR beta cDNA was captured per two T cells.

Donors ranged from about 6 to 90 years old and were healthy Caucasians in Russia. A second PCR, run for roughly 7 to 12 cycles, used a sample-barcoded 5' primer plus a J-beta primer mix. TCRdb re-analysed the 5' RACE reads in MiXCR, keeping a single row per CDR3 protein. The table has about 1,400,000 distinct CDR3 sequences, approximately 42% seen once; the top ten hold 7.9%. The specimen sequenced was blood. The receptor's source is a woman younger than 30 in good health.

For the CDR3, the DNA is TGTGCCAGCAGGCCGGGACGGTTAAGCTCCTACGAGCAGTACTTC. Amino acid sequence: CASRPGRLSSYEQYF. V is TRBV6-5 and J is TRBJ2-7; possibly TRBD1 or TRBD2 for D (5 bases each). The length of the CDR3 is 15 residues. With 6 bases removed from V and 0 bases from J, the gap between germline ends came to 15 bases. The V gene's germline CDR1 is MNHEY and CDR2 SVGAGI.